This T cell receptor beta chain emerged from a study of T cells in Graves' hyperthyroidism and ophthalmopathy (dated by TCRdb to the late 2010s). Background for the entire study: Peripheral blood samples were taken at initial diagnosis, before any treatment was given. The paper describes TCR Vbeta CDR3 sequencing of 130 to 150 peripheral blood samples, made up of 43 ophthalmopathy patients, more than 70 hyperthyroidism patients and around 17 progressor patients. Thyroid tissue and blood T-cell repertoires from several Graves' hyperthyroidism patients were also compared in the study. To identify TCR V-J signatures that set the groups apart, the researchers used a discovery cohort of more than 95 patients, made up of approximately 43 with Graves' ophthalmopathy and some 60 with stable Graves' hyperthyroidism. After sampling, hyperthyroidism patients received methimazole starting at 30 mg daily, and ophthalmopathy patients received high-dose intravenous methylprednisolone. Whether ophthalmopathy could be predicted prospectively was tested in an independent validation cohort made up of about 18 hyperthyroidism patients plus 17 patients who later progressed to ophthalmopathy. For training and testing, the roughly 93 patients in the discovery cohort were randomly divided in a 7:3 ratio.

Comment on this clonotype: Its antigen has not been determined. Per-base quality was not reported, and no clone a single base away is much larger than it.

The TCR beta CDR3 regions were amplified from the RNA transcripts. The TCR CDR3 was subjected to a first round of RT-PCR using the HTBI primer set and the Qiagen OneStep RT-PCR kit. A second multiplex PCR round built the libraries, followed by size selection and purification. Libraries were sequenced paired-end with 100 bp reads on an Illumina HiSeq2000. The study's processing was this. SOAPnuke was used to process the raw data, with reads discarded if the reads contained adapters or uncalled bases, had a mean Phred below 15, or lacked an exact constant-primer or identifier match. COPE v1.2.5 was used to merge high-quality paired reads, and clonotypes were defined as unique nucleotide sequences. MiTCR v1.1 was used to align the clonotypes against IMGT TRBV, TRBD and TRBJ reference segments. The analysis was restricted to V-J combinations with a frequency above 0.0001, which together covered just over 99% of the repertoires. The TCS score was defined as the ratio of F50 (clonal expansion) to E x V (chaos), calculated using BLOSUM62-based TCRdist between CDR3 peptides within each V-J. Welch's t-statistics and random forest reduced around 550 V-J features to 10 to 15, which were used in a naive Bayes classifier (R e1071). The public reads were quality trimmed at Q25 with fastp and then assembled into clones with MiXCR by TCRdb, keeping productive beta chains. Rows with a matching CDR3 protein are joined into one entry that keeps the most common DNA and genes. TCRdb, rather than the study authors, made the V and J calls. This sample comprises hundreds of thousands of distinct CDR3 sequences, under 20% of them detected only once. Jointly, the top ten make up 3.8% of the sample.

Stable Graves' hyperthyroidism was defined as no progression to ophthalmopathy during 18 months of follow-up. The hyperthyroidism patients were between 18 and 65 years old and newly diagnosed, with a disease duration of less than 2 months. Exclusion was applied to patients with uncontrolled infections, other autoimmune diseases, pregnancy or lactation. Diagnoses were established on the basis of clinical symptoms, serum thyroxine and TRAb, thyroid ultrasound, and orbital computed tomography. Ficoll-Paque density gradient centrifugation was used to isolate PBMCs from around 9.1 ml of fresh peripheral blood. Total RNA was extracted using Trizol reagent, and RNA quality was assessed on an Agilent 2100 Bioanalyzer. General findings and caveats noted by the study authors: In validation, progression to ophthalmopathy was predicted by the model with 70.59% sensitivity and just over 72% specificity, a median of 6.5 months before onset. Most expanded thyroid clonotypes (frequency above 0.001) were also found in blood, which suggests that blood repertoires may mirror thyroid immune responses. Ophthalmopathy was separated from stable hyperthyroidism by a 13 V-J signature model, with approximately 90% sensitivity and just over 81% specificity obtained in cross-validation and 80%/75% obtained in testing. Sample size was not statistically predetermined, and investigators were not blinded to group allocation.

Including the terminal cysteine and phenylalanine, the CDR3 comprises 17 residues. Here the CDR3 DNA is all that survives: 51 bases in frame from base 1. After removal of 6 bases from V and 8 bases from J, the junction retains 18 bases not matched to a gene. From the germline V gene, CDR1 is LGHNA and CDR2 is YSLEER. Material: blood. The chain employs TRBV4-3 and TRBJ1-4, with 7 middle bases fitting TRBD1. This receptor was identified in a woman in her 30s with Graves' hyperthyroidism. The CDR3 sequence is CASSAVWEDRVREKLFF. The DNA reads TGCGCCAGCAGTGCCGTTTGGGAAGACAGGGTACGGGAAAAACTGTTTTTT.